The following is a TCR beta chain sequence with its context. Its antigen is as yet unknown. The entry originates in a study of human CD8 memory T cell subsets. Notes on the study in general: In this study, sequencing was restricted to T cell receptor beta chains only. Estimates computed with Chao1 suggested greater diversity in stem-like memory T cells than in precursor exhausted T cells. A similarly high level of diversity characterized stem-like memory and precursor exhausted T cells, unlike effector memory cells.

Making the TCR beta libraries relied on UMI-labeled 5' RACE. Reanalyzing the 5' RACE reads, TCRdb keeps one entry per CDR3 protein, without DNA. Its table lists some 4,100 distinct CDR3 sequences. The CDR3 spans 11 residues. Germline lookup yields CDR1 DFQATT and CDR2 SNEGSKA (reference sequence). Isolation of the PBMC, which involved density gradient separation, used buffy coats from healthy donors. This clonotype was obtained from a human donor in good health. Sequenced input: CD8+ effector memory T cells (TEM) sorted from PBMCs. Subset denoted: effector memory CD8 T cells, CCR7- CD45RO+ CD95+. The gene calls are TRBV20-1 and TRBJ2-7. The CDR3 protein is CSARSTYEQYF.